This TCR beta chain derives from a study of cytomegalovirus exposure and HLA in healthy donors. Study information: The same platform was used for the roughly 110 validation repertoires as for the 650 to 800 first-cohort repertoires, as reported in a later analysis.

Points from the study as a whole: Altogether, 150 to 200 TCR beta chains were recorded as cytomegalovirus-associated. Both high specificity and high sensitivity reportedly marked the classifier's diagnosis of cytomegalovirus status.

V was pared by 6 bases and J by 1 base, with 10 bases between. The CDR3 has 14 residues. Germline V gene data show CDR1 as SNHLY and CDR2 as FYNNEI. TCRdb's table, derived via immunoSEQ multiplex PCR, lists solely in-frame clones and lacks some. The data show 150,000 to 200,000 clones, with roughly 81% seen just once and about 1.2% held by the top ten. Separate from the roughly 730-subject first cohort, the roughly 120-subject validation cohort was the one that the donors belonged to. A note on this clone: Its antigen is unknown.

The material sequenced was PBMCs. The V and J genes are TRBV2 and TRBJ2-1; weak D call: TRBD1 (5 bases). The sequence derives from a woman in her 30s in good health and CMV-seronegative. As DNA, the CDR3 is TGTGCCAGCAGCGACAGATTTTCCTACAATGAGCAGTTCTTC. Protein sequence: CASSDRFSYNEQFF. Using reference TRBV2 and TRBJ2-1 for the parts outside the CDR3, the full variable domain is EPEVTQTPSHQVTQMGQEVILRCVPISNHLYFYWYRQILGQKVEFLVSFYNNEISEKSEIFDDQFSVERPDGSNFTLKIRSTKLEDSAMYFCASSDRFSYNEQFFGPGTRLTVL.